This T cell receptor beta chain was recovered during a study of vaccination effects on CD4 cells after COVID-19. Study background: Sample collection from a couple of convalescent patients occurred 16 days and one week before vaccination. General study points: Late post-vaccination samples showed marked contraction of infection- and vaccine-induced clones. Spike-reactive clones detected post-vaccine in convalescents consisted mainly of new vaccine-induced clones.

Before sequencing took place, the ViraFEST assay used viral peptide pools to expand antigen-specific CD4+ T cells. The culture ran for approximately nine days before CD4+ T cells were isolated. A PCR test confirmed that the person had SARS-CoV-2 infection between March and December 2020. Half of the medium was exchanged for IL-2 medium on both days 3 and 7. With respect to this clone: The antigen is undetermined.

The CDR3 spans 14 residues. The V segment lost 5 bases and the J segment 14 bases; nucleotides outside the gene matches: 10. Germline CDR1 MNHEY, CDR2 SMNVEV (reference sequence). Using immunoSEQ multiplex PCR, the repertoire was profiled, and TCRdb retains in-frame clones only, with some absent. The data hold approximately 37,000 clones, with over 60% observed a single time. Sequenced material: CD4+ T cells from PBMCs cultured with a peptide pool, taken before COVID-19 vaccination. J is TRBJ2-1 and V is TRBV27; 12 bases match TRBD2. This TCR came from a human donor who had a prior SARS-CoV-2 infection. The CDR3 protein is CASSRQTSGSREFF. The CDR3 bases are TGTGCCAGCAGTCGTCAGACTAGCGGGAGTCGGGAGTTCTTC.